This entry lists 27 T cell receptor beta chains sequenced from one sample in a study of T cell responses to AZD1222 COVID-19 vaccine. Measured with immunoSEQ multiplex PCR; TCRdb has only the in-frame clones, and not every one. The sample lists approximately 100,000 clones, approximately 90% seen once, with around 12% in the top ten. Material: peripheral blood, obtained on day 0 of AZD1222 vaccination. These receptors all come from an adult in good health.

The genes are TRBV28 and TRBJ2-7, with D tentatively TRBD1 or TRBD2 (5 bases each). The CDR3 consists of 15 residues. Trimming removed 5 bases from V and 2 bases from J, with 16 bases in between. Germline CDR1 MDHEN, CDR2 SYDVKM. DNA of the CDR3: TGTGCCAGCAGTCGACTGGGGACGGGGACCTACGAGCAGTACTTC. Translated: CASSRLGTGTYEQYF.

Concerning this clone itself: The same CDR3 is also encoded by other DNA sequences in this sample. The chain links TRBV6-2 or TRBV6-3 to TRBJ1-5; D is uncertain. The CDR3 sequence is 13 residues long. Per the germline V gene, CDR1 is MNHEY and CDR2 is SVGEGT. Between the trimmed V and J ends, which lost 6 bases and 4 bases, there was a span of 10 bases. Here the CDR3 reads CASSLSGNQPQHF. As DNA, the CDR3 is TGTGCCAGCAGCCTGTCTGGGAATCAGCCCCAGCATTTT.

V gene TRBV5-8 combines with J gene TRBJ2-3; D may match TRBD1 or TRBD2 (5 bases each). CDR1 SGHTS and CDR2 YDEGEE come from the germline V gene. The CDR3 sequence is 18 residues long. V dropped 0 bases and J dropped 5 bases, with 22 bases sitting between them. The chain's CDR3 is CASSLAMGTGSGLDTQYF. The CDR3 coding sequence is TGTGCCAGCAGCTTGGCCATGGGGACCGGCTCAGGGCTAGATACGCAGTATTTT.

This chain connects TRBV5-4 to TRBJ2-1; D is perhaps TRBD1 or TRBD2 (5 bases each). Germline V gene lookup returns CDR1 SGHNT and CDR2 YYREEE (reference sequence). The CDR3 consists of 13 residues. V was clipped by 4 bases and J by 6 bases, with 11 bases between them. Here the CDR3 reads CASSPEGPNEQFF. The CDR3 DNA sequence: TGTGCCAGCAGCCCCGAGGGACCCAATGAGCAGTTCTTC.

The V gene is TRBV6-4, the J gene TRBJ1-2; D gene uncertain. Trimming shortened V by 10 bases and J by 8 bases, and 11 bases separated the two germline ends. CDR3 length: 10 residues. The germline CDR1 and CDR2 sequences are MRHNA and SNTAGT. CDR3 sequence: CATFSPGYTF. The CDR3 nucleotides read TGTGCCACCTTCTCCCCGGGCTACACCTTC.

V is TRBV19 and J is TRBJ2-2, with TRBD2 as a possible D gene (6 bases). V shed 5 bases and J shed 2 bases, with 9 bases lying between them. The CDR3 is made up of 14 amino acids. Germline CDR1 is LNHDA and CDR2 is SQIVND (reference sequence). The CDR3 DNA follows: TGTGCCAGTAGTCCGCGGGGAAACACCGGGGAGCTGTTTTTT. This codes for CASSPRGNTGELFF.

This chain links TRBV7-2 with TRBJ2-1; 7 bases line up with TRBD2. This CDR3 contains 17 residues. Germline V gene data show CDR1 as SGHTA and CDR2 as FQGNSA. V lost 5 bases to trimming and J lost 1 base; unmatched junction nucleotides: 11. The CDR3 reads CASSLKGGAISYNEQFF. The CDR3 DNA sequence: TGTGCCAGCAGCCTTAAGGGAGGGGCGATTTCCTACAATGAGCAGTTCTTC.

The rearrangement joins TRBV11-2 to TRBJ2-3; D may match TRBD1 or TRBD2 (5 bases each). V was shortened by 5 bases and J by 2 bases, with 17 bases between the two germline ends. CDR1 is SGHAT, CDR2 FQNNGV, per germline. This CDR3 comprises 16 residues. CDR3 sequence reads: CASSPRVGVVTDTQYF. The DNA for the CDR3 is TGTGCCAGCAGCCCCCGTGTGGGGGTAGTCACAGATACGCAGTATTTT.

CDR3 region: CASSSSDLVSNEQFF. CDR3 coding DNA: TGTGCCAGCAGCTCCTCCGATTTGGTATCCAATGAGCAGTTCTTC. This sequence joins TRBV7-9 and TRBJ2-1; D ambiguous. The CDR3 loop spans 15 amino acids. The germline V and J ends were trimmed by 4 bases and 6 bases, with 16 bases remaining between them. Per germline, CDR1 SEHNR and CDR2 FQNEAQ (reference sequence).

The chain has TRBV4-3 and TRBJ2-5; D is unresolved. The germline CDR1 and CDR2 sequences are LGHNA and YSLEER. This CDR3 is built from 15 residues. V was trimmed by 0 bases and J by 5 bases, leaving 13 bases between them. CDR3 in amino acids: CASSQDRLTVETQYF. CDR3 bases: TGCGCCAGCAGCCAAGACCGCCTCACTGTTGAGACCCAGTACTTC.

The chain uses TRBV28 and TRBJ1-4, with a tentative D call TRBD1 (5 bases). The germline V gene encodes CDR1 MDHEN and CDR2 SYDVKM. Trimming cost V 2 bases and J 7 bases, with 11 bases left between them. This CDR3 has 14 amino acids. CDR3 loop: CASSLGGRVEKLFF. Written as DNA, the CDR3 is TGTGCCAGCAGTTTAGGGGGACGGGTTGAAAAACTGTTTTTT.

CDR3 amino acids: CASSLEGGSYNEQFF. The CDR3 nucleotides read TGCGCCAGCAGCTTGGAGGGGGGATCCTACAATGAGCAGTTCTTC. The V and J genes are TRBV5-1 and TRBJ2-1, with D perhaps matching TRBD1 or TRBD2 (6 bases each). The CDR3 totals 15 residues. V was pared by 0 bases and J by 1 base, with 8 bases between. Germline CDR1 is SGHRS and CDR2 is YFSETQ. The complete variable domain, with remaining parts taken from reference TRBV5-1 and TRBJ2-1, reads KAGVTQTPRYLIKTRGQQVTLSCSPISGHRSVSWYQQTPGQGLQFLFEYFSETQRNKGNFPGRFSGRQFSNSRSEMNVSTLELGDSALYLCASSLEGGSYNEQFFGPGTRLTVL.

The CDR3 nucleotides are TGTGCCAGCAGTTGGCCACGGGGGGCCCCCTCTGGGGCCAACGTCCTGACTTTC. Translated: CASSWPRGAPSGANVLTF. The V gene is TRBV6-2 or TRBV6-3, the J gene TRBJ2-6; TRBD2 might be the D (7 bases). The CDR3 is made up of 18 amino acids. The germline V and J ends were trimmed by 4 bases and 0 bases, with 16 bases remaining between them. CDR1 and CDR2 (germline): MNHEY, SVGEGT.

The chain carries TRBV12-1 and TRBJ1-2; the D call in the table, TRBD1, was not verified against the DNA. TRBV12-1 is a documented pseudogene. This CDR3 is 14 amino acids long. CDR3 DNA: TGTGCCAGCAGCTTTGACATCACGAACTATGGCTACACCTTC. It yields the protein CASSFDITNYGYTF.

The rearrangement uses TRBV4-1 and TRBJ1-4, with 8 bases fitting TRBD1. The CDR3 extends over 16 amino acids. With V trimmed by 3 bases and J by 6 bases, 9 bases remained unmatched. Germline assignment: CDR1 MGHRA and CDR2 YSYEKL. This chain's CDR3 is CASSQGQGAGDEKLFF. The CDR3 DNA follows: TGCGCCAGCAGCCAGGGCCAGGGGGCTGGTGATGAAAAACTGTTTTTT.

A word on this clone: The junction departs from the called germline gene at one end, perhaps through a read error. The chain links TRBV7-7 to TRBJ2-3; 10 bases line up with TRBD1. CDR1 is SSHAT, CDR2 FNYEAQ, per germline (reference sequence). The CDR3 has 14 amino acids. The DNA of the CDR3 is TGTGCTAGCAGCTTAGGGACAGGGGAGGTTACGCAGTATTTT. Protein: CASSLGTGEVTQYF.

The rearrangement uses TRBV3-1 (or the pseudogene TRBV3-2) and TRBJ1-3, with no clear D. Looked up from germline, CDR1 is LGHDT and CDR2 is YNNKEL (reference sequence). The CDR3 totals 16 residues. V lost 3 bases, J lost 4 bases, and 16 bases lay in between. CDR3 DNA: TGTGCCAGCAGCCAGGGCTCTTTGGTGGAAGGAAACACCATATATTTT. This sequence encodes CASSQGSLVEGNTIYF.

The chain carries TRBV18 and TRBJ1-1; no clear D. Trimming removed 0 bases at V and 1 base at J, with 9 bases between. Germline CDR1 is KGHSH and CDR2 is LQKENI. There are 15 residues in the CDR3. The CDR3: CASSPPEASNTEAFF. In DNA, the CDR3 is TGTGCCAGCTCACCACCGGAGGCTTCGAACACTGAAGCTTTCTTT.

The rearrangement links TRBV18 to TRBJ1-3, with 9 bases aligning to TRBD1. Germline-derived CDR1 and CDR2 are KGHSH and LQKENI. This CDR3 region has 17 residues. The V gene end was trimmed by 3 bases and the J gene end by 4 bases; junction bases not matched to a gene: 10. The CDR3 here is CASSPSGTGIGGNTIYF. CDR3 in DNA: TGTGCCAGCTCACCTTCCGGGACAGGGATCGGAGGAAACACCATATATTTT.

Here the CDR3 reads CASSFERGATEAFF. CDR3 nucleotides: TGTGCCAGCAGCTTTGAGAGGGGAGCCACTGAAGCTTTCTTT. This rearrangement joins TRBV11-1 to TRBJ1-1; D is perhaps TRBD1 (5 bases). From germline, CDR1 is SGHAT and CDR2 FQDESV (reference sequence). The CDR3 covers 14 residues. Trimming removed 3 bases at V and 4 bases at J, with 12 bases between.

The gene calls are TRBV19 and TRBJ1-5; 12 nucleotides line up with TRBD1. This CDR3 is built from 19 residues. Germline CDR1 and CDR2: LNHDA and SQIVND (reference sequence). The ends lost 5 bases at V and 0 bases at J; junction bases unmatched: 11. CDR3 coding DNA: TGTGCCAGTAGTTCACGCCCGGGACAGGGGGCGTCTAGCAATCAGCCCCAGCATTTT. It codes for CASSSRPGQGASSNQPQHF.

About this clone itself: The sample contains more than one DNA sequence encoding this CDR3. The chain carries TRBV20-1 and TRBJ2-1; D is unresolved. Germline CDR1 is DFQATT and CDR2 is SNEGSKA (reference sequence). The CDR3 extends over 10 amino acids. Trimming removed 3 bases from V and 8 bases from J, with 5 bases in between. The CDR3 DNA follows: TGCAGTGCTAGCAGCCATGAGCAGTTCTTC. It encodes CSASSHEQFF.

On this clone: The same CDR3 can be traced to other DNA sequences in this sample. The V gene is TRBV11-2, the J gene TRBJ2-7, with D possibly being TRBD1 (5 bases). This CDR3 spans 13 amino acids. CDR1 and CDR2 (germline): SGHAT, FQNNGV. Trimming cost V 1 base and J 2 bases, with 6 bases left between them. The CDR3 reads CASSLGGTYEQYF. The CDR3 DNA follows: TGTGCCAGCAGCTTAGGGGGCACCTACGAGCAGTACTTC.

The chain combines TRBV6-5 with TRBJ1-1; a weak D match, TRBD1 (5 bases). Trimming took off 2 bases at V and 3 bases at J, with 13 bases between the two ends. Germline V gene lookup returns CDR1 MNHEY and CDR2 SVGAGI. This CDR3 is 15 amino acids long. The DNA for the CDR3 is TGTGCCAGCAGTTACGGTCGGAGGGGCCACACTGAAGCTTTCTTT. Translated: CASSYGRRGHTEAFF.

The CDR3 sequence is CASSQRISLTGELFF. CDR3 in DNA: TGCGCCAGCAGCCAACGAATCTCATTAACCGGGGAGCTGTTTTTT. This chain joins TRBV4-3 and TRBJ2-2; D ambiguous. The CDR3 is made up of 15 amino acids. The V end was cut by 2 bases, the J end by 5 bases, with 12 bases between. Germline V gives CDR1 LGHNA, CDR2 YSLEER.

The chain's CDR3 is CASSLVIGTKGGEQYF. The DNA for the CDR3 is TGTGCCAGCAGCTTAGTAATCGGGACTAAAGGGGGCGAGCAGTACTTC. The chain links TRBV11-1 to TRBJ2-7; a weak D match, TRBD2 (7 bases). Germline CDR1 is SGHAT and CDR2 is FQDESV (reference sequence). The CDR3 runs 16 residues. The ends were cut back, 1 base at V and 6 bases at J, with 19 bases in the middle.

This chain links TRBV29-1 with TRBJ2-1; 7 nucleotides match TRBD2. Per the germline V gene, CDR1 is SQVTM and CDR2 is ANQGSEA. The trim removed 6 bases at V and 10 bases at J, leaving 12 bases unmatched. There are 13 residues in the CDR3. The DNA for the CDR3 is TGCAGCGTGCGAAGGGCGGGAGCTGGCGAGCAGTTCTTC. Its translation: CSVRRAGAGEQFF.